The 10 T cell receptor beta chains in this list originate from one sample, sequenced in a study of blood T cell repertoires in COVID-19. The assay was immunoSEQ multiplex PCR, and TCRdb's table has in-frame clones only and misses some. The sample lists 160,000 or so clones, roughly 86% occurring once. The sequenced sample consisted of peripheral blood. These receptors were taken from a woman aged 45-65 years with acute or convalescent COVID-19.

The V and J genes are TRBV5-1 and TRBJ1-1; D not resolved. V shed 4 bases and J shed 1 base, with 8 bases lying between them. Germline assignment: CDR1 SGHRS and CDR2 YFSETQ. CDR3 size: 13 residues. This CDR3 is CASSPRQNTEAFF. CDR3 DNA: TGCGCCAGCAGCCCCCGACAGAACACTGAAGCTTTCTTT.

In this sample, this clone turned up once. The chain carries TRBV18 and TRBJ1-1; D perhaps matches TRBD1 (5 bases). The CDR3 totals 15 residues. Germline CDR1 KGHSH, CDR2 LQKENI. Trimming cost V 5 bases and J 5 bases, with 18 bases left between them. The CDR3 protein is CASSIPGQGNTEAFF. Here the CDR3 DNA reads TGTGCCAGCTCAATACCCGGGCAGGGAAATACTGAAGCTTTCTTT.

The gene calls are TRBV15 and TRBJ1-1; D is uncertain. CDR3 length: 14 residues. The V and J ends lost 2 bases and 8 bases respectively, with 15 bases between them. Per germline, CDR1 LNHNV and CDR2 YYDKDF (reference sequence). The DNA of the CDR3 is TGTGCCACCAGCAGACGGGAACCCGCGGGAGAAGCTTTCTTT. Its protein is CATSRREPAGEAFF.

The chain joins TRBV6-5 to TRBJ2-1; TRBD2 matches 8 bases. The CDR3 extends over 11 amino acids. Germline loops: CDR1 MNHEY, CDR2 SVGAGI. V dropped 6 bases and J dropped 15; count of bases not matched to a gene: 7. DNA of the CDR3: TGTGCCAGCAGCACCGGGACTAGGGTGTTCTTC. This gives the protein CASSTGTRVFF.

This rearrangement joins TRBV11-3 to TRBJ2-5; the match to TRBD2 covers 11 bases. Germline V gene data show CDR1 as SGHNT and CDR2 as YENEEA. V shed 5 bases, J shed 7 bases, and the junction held 9 bases outside the gene matches. CDR3 size: 15 residues. The chain's CDR3 is CASSKTSGTRGTQYF. Written as DNA, the CDR3 is TGTGCCAGCAGCAAGACTAGCGGGACGAGGGGGACCCAGTACTTC. Variable domain in full (rest from reference TRBV11-3 and TRBJ2-5): EAGVVQSPRYKIIEKKQPVAFWCNPISGHNTLYWYLQNLGQGPELLIRYENEEAVDDSQLPKDRFSAERLKGVDSTLKIQPAELGDSAVYLCASSKTSGTRGTQYFGPGTRLLVL.

This chain links TRBV29-1 with TRBJ2-3; D ambiguous. Trimming left V 1 base short and J 3 bases short, with 2 bases between. Per germline, CDR1 SQVTM and CDR2 ANQGSEA. CDR3 length: 11 residues. The CDR3 DNA sequence: TGCAGCGTTGAAGCAACAGATACGCAGTATTTT. This translates into CSVEATDTQYF.

The V call is TRBV7-2, the J call TRBJ1-3; unclear D gene. CDR1 and CDR2 from the germline V gene are SGHTA and FQGNSA. Trimming left V 5 bases short and J 6 bases short, with 8 bases between. CDR3 length: 12 residues. The CDR3 sequence is CASSQELNTIYF. The CDR3 bases are TGTGCCAGCAGCCAAGAGCTAAACACCATATATTTT.

The chain carries TRBV5-6 and TRBJ2-7, with 9 bases fitting TRBD1. Trimming at V came to 4 bases and at J to 3 bases, leaving 11 bases not matched to a gene. The CDR3 length is 16 residues. CDR1 and CDR2 (germline): SGHDT, YYEEEE. CDR3 bases: TGTGCCAGCAGCCATCTACAGGGGGCGCTTCTCTACGAGCAGTACTTC. Protein product: CASSHLQGALLYEQYF. Together with reference TRBV5-6 and TRBJ2-7, the CDR3 gives the full variable domain: DAGVTQSPTHLIKTRGQQVTLRCSPKSGHDTVSWYQQALGQGPQFIFQYYEEEERQRGNFPDRFSGHQFPNYSSELNVNALLLGDSALYLCASSHLQGALLYEQYFGPGTRLTVT.

This clone was observed a handful of times. The rearrangement links TRBV20-1 to TRBJ1-1, with D unclear. CDR3 length equals 10 residues. With 6 bases removed from V and 4 bases from J, the gap between germline ends came to 6 bases. Germline CDR1 DFQATT, CDR2 SNEGSKA (reference sequence). CDR3 bases: TGCAGTGCGGGCACCACTGAAGCTTTCTTT. Its translation is CSAGTTEAFF.

The rearrangement links TRBV7-2 to TRBJ2-5; a possible D gene is TRBD1 (5 bases). This CDR3 spans 13 amino acids. Trimming removed 3 bases from V and 3 bases from J, with 8 bases in between. Germline-derived CDR1 and CDR2 are SGHTA and FQGNSA. The CDR3 sequence: CASSFNRKETQYF. CDR3 nucleotide sequence: TGTGCCAGCAGCTTCAACAGGAAAGAGACCCAGTACTTC.